These 4 T cell receptor beta chains originate from one sample sequenced in a study of CDR3 diversity in severe acne (dated by TCRdb to about 2019). The library was made by PCR. Sequencing took place on an Illumina HiSeq 2000. TCRdb reanalyzed the raw reads on its own, using fastp at Q25 for trimming and MiXCR for clone calling, and kept in-frame beta chains. Every entry covers one CDR3 protein and lists the most common genes and DNA from its rows. The sample table shows about 97,000 distinct CDR3 sequences, and 51% are seen once. The biggest ten clones account for around 12% of the sample. Specimen: blood. The receptors stem from a male donor with acne.

The chain uses TRBV7-9 and TRBJ1-1; no clear D gene. Germline CDR1 and CDR2: SEHNR and FQNEAQ (reference sequence). CDR3 size: 11 residues. V lost 6 bases, J lost 4 bases, and 6 bases lay in between. The CDR3 here is CASSFGTEAFF. The CDR3 bases are TGTGCCAGCAGTTTTGGCACTGAAGCTTTCTTT.

A remark on this clonotype: Given the absence of the conserved phenylalanine or tryptophan at the CDR3 end, a read error is likely. V and J are TRBV2 and TRBJ2-7; 12 bases align to TRBD2. Germline V gene sequence: CDR1 SNHLY, CDR2 FYNNEI. J lost 3 bases, V lost 7 bases, and 10 bases had no gene match. CDR3 length: 16 amino acids. This chain's CDR3 is CASNRLAGVAIYEQYL. For the CDR3, the DNA is TGTGCCAGCAACCGACTAGCGGGAGTTGCCATCTACGAGCAGTACCTC.

The table lists this clonotype with many counts. The chain combines TRBV7-9 with TRBJ1-2; TRBD1 is a possible D gene (5 bases). The V gene lost 4 bases and the J gene lost 0 bases, with 6 bases spanning the gap. This CDR3 is built from 13 residues. Germline V gene lookup returns CDR1 SEHNR and CDR2 FQNEAQ (reference sequence). The CDR3 spells CASSWDSNYGYTF. DNA for the CDR3: TGTGCCAGCAGCTGGGACTCTAACTATGGCTACACCTTC.

This clonotype appeared a few times. A read error may produce the germline difference seen at one junction end. This chain joins TRBV7-7 and TRBJ2-2, with 10 bases that match TRBD2. The CDR3 length is 15 residues. Germline V gene data show CDR1 as SSHAT and CDR2 as FNYEAQ (reference sequence). This CDR3 is CASRSGRAYTGELFF. CDR3 DNA sequence: TGTGCTAGCAGAAGCGGGAGGGCGTACACCGGGGAGCTGTTTTTT. The full variable domain, completed using reference TRBV7-7 and TRBJ2-2, is GAGVSQSPRYKVTKRGQDVTLRCDPISSHATLYWYQQALGQGPEFLTYFNYEAQPDKSGLPSDRFSAERPEGSISTLTIQRTEQRDSAMYRCASRSGRAYTGELFFGEGSRLTVL.